Below, 23 T cell receptor beta chains from the same sample are listed, as sequenced in a study of blood T cells in healthy people across ages. The authors ran a second PCR of 7 to 11 cycles using a sample-barcoded 5' primer and a J-beta primer mix. TCRdb itself ran the 5' RACE reads through MiXCR, one entry per CDR3 protein. The sample carries roughly 1,500,000 distinct CDR3 sequences, approximately 42% recorded once. Sequencing input: blood. These receptors came from a woman under 30 in good health.

The chain carries TRBV6-6 and TRBJ2-3; D remains ambiguous. Germline-derived CDR1 and CDR2 are MNHNY and SVGAGI (reference sequence). The CDR3 consists of 15 residues. With 0 bases removed from V and 2 bases from J, the gap between germline ends came to 9 bases. This CDR3 reads CASSYSYTNTDTQYF. The DNA of the CDR3 is TGTGCCAGCAGTTACTCGTATACTAACACAGATACGCAGTATTTT.

This clonotype was detected only once. This chain uses TRBV2 with TRBJ1-1, with 9 nucleotides matching TRBD1. CDR3 length equals 23 residues. In germline, CDR1 is SNHLY, CDR2 FYNNEI. V dropped 6 bases and J dropped 1; count of bases not matched to a gene: 30. CDR3 amino acids: CASRGPKTTRDRELDRRNTEAFF. The CDR3 DNA follows: TGTGCCAGCAGAGGCCCCAAGACTACTCGGGACAGGGAGCTTGATCGTAGGAACACTGAAGCTTTCTTT.

The rearrangement uses TRBV9 and TRBJ2-1, with D possibly TRBD2 on 7 matching bases. CDR1 and CDR2 (germline): SGDLS, YYNGEE. This CDR3 is built from 17 residues. V was cut by 0 bases and J by 4 bases, with 17 bases left in between. The CDR3 nucleotides are TGTGCCAGCAGCGTAGCCCCTGGGGGGGGCCGTTACAATGAGCAGTTCTTC. Amino acid sequence: CASSVAPGGGRYNEQFF. The complete variable domain, with remaining parts taken from reference TRBV9 and TRBJ2-1, reads DSGVTQTPKHLITATGQRVTLRCSPRSGDLSVYWYQQSLDQGLQFLIQYYNGEERAKGNILERFSAQQFPDLHSELNLSSLELGDSALYFCASSVAPGGGRYNEQFFGPGTRLTVL.

The table lists this clonotype with a few counts. The V and J genes are TRBV2 and TRBJ2-3; D remains unclear. The CDR3 covers 13 residues. With 6 bases removed from V and 3 bases from J, the gap between germline ends came to 10 bases. Germline lookup yields CDR1 SNHLY and CDR2 FYNNEI. CDR3 sequence reads: CASRNRETDTQYF. The DNA for the CDR3 is TGTGCCAGCAGGAATAGGGAAACAGATACGCAGTATTTT.

This clonotype came up a few times. The rearrangement joins TRBV7-9 to TRBJ1-1; perhaps TRBD1 as D (5 bases). The germline gives CDR1 SEHNR, CDR2 FQNEAQ (reference sequence). V shed 1 base and J shed 5 bases, with 11 bases lying between them. The CDR3 covers 14 residues. In DNA, the CDR3 is TGTGCCAGCAGCTTAGGGGGCCTAGAGACTGAAGCTTTCTTT. This translates into CASSLGGLETEAFF.

This clonotype was detected many times. The chain joins TRBV10-3 to TRBJ1-2; D unclear. CDR1 and CDR2 from the germline V gene are ENHRY and SYGVKD. The V and J ends lost 3 bases and 8 bases respectively, with 7 bases between them. The CDR3 spans 11 residues. As DNA, the CDR3 is TGTGCCATCAGTGATGGGGAGGGCTACACCTTC. Translated, it gives CAISDGEGYTF.

This clonotype was counted between two and nine times. The chain uses TRBV5-5 and TRBJ1-2; D not resolved. V shed 2 bases and J shed 6 bases, with 5 bases lying between them. CDR3 length equals 11 residues. Looked up from germline, CDR1 is SGHKS and CDR2 is YYEKEE (reference sequence). DNA for the CDR3: TGTGCCAGCAGCTTCAACCATGGCTACACCTTC. Translating gives CASSFNHGYTF.

This clonotype occurred a few times. This chain joins TRBV13 and TRBJ2-3; D gene unclear. Trimming shortened V by 5 bases and J by 5 bases, and 17 bases separated the two germline ends. The germline CDR1 and CDR2 sequences are PRHDT and FYEKMQ (reference sequence). CDR3 length: 15 amino acids. The CDR3 sequence is CASSMLTYGEDTQYF. The CDR3 DNA reads as TGTGCCAGCAGCATGCTGACCTATGGGGAAGATACGCAGTATTTT.

The gene calls are TRBV27 and TRBJ1-6, with D possibly being TRBD1 (5 bases). This CDR3 comprises 15 residues. Trimming shortened V by 0 bases and J by 9 bases, and 12 bases separated the two germline ends. Per the germline V gene, CDR1 is MNHEY and CDR2 is SMNVEV (reference sequence). CDR3 sequence: CASSLSGGIGSPLHF. The CDR3 coding sequence is TGTGCCAGCAGTTTATCCGGGGGTATTGGTTCACCCCTCCACTTT.

This chain joins TRBV19 and TRBJ1-5; D is possibly TRBD1 (5 bases). The CDR3 has 17 amino acids. V dropped 2 bases and J dropped 7 bases, with 21 bases sitting between them. The germline V gene encodes CDR1 LNHDA and CDR2 SQIVND (reference sequence). The CDR3 protein is CASSIMGDMAGRQPQHF. Written as DNA, the CDR3 is TGTGCCAGTAGTATAATGGGAGATATGGCAGGGCGGCAGCCCCAGCATTTT.

The chain combines TRBV10-1 with TRBJ2-5; D remains unclear. The DNA matches TRBJ2-7 better at its end, which makes the J call doubtful. The CDR3 consists of 14 residues. Per germline, CDR1 WNHNN and CDR2 SYGVQD (reference sequence). The CDR3 nucleotides read TGCGCCAGCAGGACGGACCTTTCCTTCTACGAGCAGTACTTC. Translated: CASRTDLSFYEQYF.

V is TRBV20-1 and J is TRBJ2-1; 7 positions match TRBD1. The CDR3 sequence is 19 residues long. V lost 3 bases, J lost 0 bases, and 17 bases stayed unmatched. CDR1 and CDR2 (germline): DFQATT, SNEGSKA (reference sequence). CDR3 sequence (DNA): TGCAGTGCTAGCCCCGCCGGGACAGAAATTTTGAGCTCCTACAATGAGCAGTTCTTC. Translating it yields CSASPAGTEILSSYNEQFF.

V gene TRBV20-1 combines with J gene TRBJ2-7; 10 bases are shared with TRBD2. There are 15 residues in the CDR3. Germline assignment: CDR1 DFQATT and CDR2 SNEGSKA (reference sequence). CDR3: CSYRASGSGLTEQYF. Written as DNA, the CDR3 is TGCTCTTATAGGGCTAGCGGGAGCGGACTTACCGAGCAGTACTTC.

The chain has TRBV3-1 and TRBJ1-5; 12 nucleotides match TRBD1. The J segment lost 7 bases and the V segment lost 4 bases, leaving 5 bases of the junction unmatched. Germline assignment: CDR1 LGHDT and CDR2 YNNKEL (reference sequence). The length of the CDR3 is 15 residues. The chain's CDR3 is CASSRSGTGGQPQHF. For the CDR3, the DNA is TGTGCCAGCAGCCGCAGCGGGACAGGGGGCCAGCCCCAGCATTTT.

Only a few counts were recorded for this clonotype. The rearrangement joins TRBV20-1 to TRBJ1-1; D perhaps matches TRBD1 (6 bases). This CDR3 region has 13 residues. V was cut by 6 bases and J by 7 bases, with 18 bases left in between. The germline V gene encodes CDR1 DFQATT and CDR2 SNEGSKA (reference sequence). The CDR3 here is CSAPEGQKNEAFF. CDR3 bases: TGCAGTGCGCCGGAGGGACAAAAGAATGAAGCTTTCTTT.

This sequence joins TRBV13 and TRBJ2-3; weak D call: TRBD2 (5 bases). The CDR3 runs 14 residues. V lost 5 bases and J lost 2, with 11 bases in between. CDR1 and CDR2 (germline): PRHDT, FYEKMQ (reference sequence). The CDR3 sequence: CASSTRVHTDTQYF. CDR3 DNA: TGTGCCAGCAGCACGAGGGTCCACACAGATACGCAGTATTTT.

This chain connects TRBV7-8 to TRBJ2-1; D gene ambiguous. Germline-derived CDR1 and CDR2 are SGHVS and FQNEAQ. The length of the CDR3 is 13 residues. Trimming left V 5 bases short and J 4 bases short, with 9 bases between. The CDR3 is CASSATEYNEQFF. CDR3 DNA sequence: TGTGCCAGCAGCGCGACGGAATACAATGAGCAGTTCTTC.

For the CDR3, the DNA is TGCAGTGCTAGAGATATGGGGATGGGCGGCTACACCTTC. It is translated as CSARDMGMGGYTF. The chain recombines TRBV20-1 with TRBJ1-2; D not certain. This CDR3 has 13 residues. Trimming pared 0 bases from V and 8 bases from J, leaving 13 bases between. Germline values: CDR1 DFQATT, CDR2 SNEGSKA (reference sequence).

This sequence joins TRBV6-5 and TRBJ1-5; unclear D gene. V lost 5 bases, J lost 0 bases, and 5 bases lay in between. This CDR3 has 13 residues. Germline loops: CDR1 MNHEY, CDR2 SVGAGI. The CDR3 is CASSDVSNQPQHF. CDR3 sequence (DNA): TGTGCCAGCAGTGACGTTAGCAATCAGCCCCAGCATTTT.

This clonotype appeared many times. The chain joins TRBV4-2 to TRBJ1-2; the D gene is possibly TRBD1 (6 bases). This CDR3 is 15 amino acids long. Looked up from germline, CDR1 is LGHNA and CDR2 is YNFKEQ. The V gene lost 0 bases and the J gene lost 6 bases, with 14 bases spanning the gap. The CDR3 is CASSQDWGRVDGYTF. The CDR3 nucleotides are TGTGCCAGCAGCCAAGATTGGGGGCGGGTGGATGGCTACACCTTC.

This clonotype showed up many times. The genes are TRBV29-1 and TRBJ1-2, with 9 bases matching TRBD1. The V gene's germline CDR1 is SQVTM and CDR2 ANQGSEA. The trim removed 4 bases at V and 2 bases at J, leaving 2 bases unmatched. The CDR3 loop spans 13 amino acids. Here the CDR3 DNA reads TGCAGCGTTGCACAGGGGGCCAACTATGGCTACACCTTC. Translating gives CSVAQGANYGYTF.

This chain links TRBV20-1 with TRBJ2-3; possibly TRBD2 for D (6 bases). Deletions cut 0 bases from V and 2 bases from J, with 15 bases between. The CDR3 loop spans 16 amino acids. CDR1 is DFQATT, CDR2 SNEGSKA, per germline (reference sequence). CDR3 nucleotide sequence: TGCAGTGCTAGAGAGGCGCGGGGATACAACACAGATACGCAGTATTTT. Protein: CSAREARGYNTDTQYF.

In this sample, this clonotype turned up a few times. The junction differs from germline at one of its ends, possibly a read error. CDR3 in DNA: TGTGCCAGCAGGACTCAGCTAGCCAGCTCCTATAATGAGCAGTTCTTC. Translating gives CASRTQLASSYNEQFF. The chain joins TRBV6-1 to TRBJ2-1; D might be TRBD2 (5 bases). The length of the CDR3 is 16 residues. Germline lookup yields CDR1 MNHNS and CDR2 SASEGT.